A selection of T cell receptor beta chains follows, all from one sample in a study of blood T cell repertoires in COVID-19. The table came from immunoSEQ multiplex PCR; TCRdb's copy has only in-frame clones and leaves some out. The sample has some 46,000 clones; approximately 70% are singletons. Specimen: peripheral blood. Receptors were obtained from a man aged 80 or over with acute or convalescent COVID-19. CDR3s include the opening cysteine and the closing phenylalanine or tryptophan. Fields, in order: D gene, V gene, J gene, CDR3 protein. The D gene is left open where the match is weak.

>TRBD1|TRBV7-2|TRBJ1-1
CASSPGQGARNTEAFF
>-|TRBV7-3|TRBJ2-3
CASSLGGPTDTQYF
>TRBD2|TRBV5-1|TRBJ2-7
CASSTSGSNHEQYF
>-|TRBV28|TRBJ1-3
CASSFFSGNTIYF
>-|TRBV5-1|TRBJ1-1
CASSLAGTNTEAFF
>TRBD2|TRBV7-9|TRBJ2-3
CASSLGLAGGSTDTQYF
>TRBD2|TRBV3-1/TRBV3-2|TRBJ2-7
CASSQDGDYLYEQYF
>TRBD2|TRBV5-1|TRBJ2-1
CASSATSGNSGEQFF
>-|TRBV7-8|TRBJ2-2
CASSLAGLNTGELFF
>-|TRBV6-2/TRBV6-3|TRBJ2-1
CASSYPYRGQGLAGGNNEQFF
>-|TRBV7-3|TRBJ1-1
CASSLRPPLQARNTEAFF
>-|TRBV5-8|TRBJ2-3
CASSSDRTSTDTQYF
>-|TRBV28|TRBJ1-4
CASSLIRGHEKLFF
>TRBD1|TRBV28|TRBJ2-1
CASSRRDRGEQFF
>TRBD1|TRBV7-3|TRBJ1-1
CASSLTPGQGEAFF
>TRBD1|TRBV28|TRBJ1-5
CASSLPGQVPGSPQHF
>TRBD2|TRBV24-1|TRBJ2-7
CATSGLAGDEQYF
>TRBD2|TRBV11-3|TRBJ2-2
CASSRLAGGTLFF
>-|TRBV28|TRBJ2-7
CASSLPLASYEQYF
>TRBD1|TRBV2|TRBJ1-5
CASRKTGNSNQPQHF
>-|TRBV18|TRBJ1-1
CASSPLSGNTEAFF
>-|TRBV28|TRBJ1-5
CASTPAEGTQPQHF
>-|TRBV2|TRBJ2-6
CASSPAVGPSSGANVLTF
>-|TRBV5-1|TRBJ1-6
CASTWDKPYNSPLHF
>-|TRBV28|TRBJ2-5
CASSTGFLPKETQYF
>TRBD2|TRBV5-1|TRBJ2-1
CASTPIQRAGVGSNEQFF
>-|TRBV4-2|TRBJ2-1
CASSQDGVRYNEQFF
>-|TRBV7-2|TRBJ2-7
CASSTDWRAYEQYF
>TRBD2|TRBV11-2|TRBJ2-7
CVSSRLAGTYEQYF
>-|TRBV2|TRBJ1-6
CASNGQLDSPLHF
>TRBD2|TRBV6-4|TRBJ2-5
CASSDASGRAGGVQETQYF
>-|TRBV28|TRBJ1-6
CASTGEGWGSPLHF
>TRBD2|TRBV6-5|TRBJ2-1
CASSRSGRNNEQFF
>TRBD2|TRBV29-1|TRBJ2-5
CSVDRTSGIQETQYF
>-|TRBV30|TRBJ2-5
CAWSRGIQETQYF
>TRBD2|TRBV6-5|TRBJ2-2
CATKREAVGELFF
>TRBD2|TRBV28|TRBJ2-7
CASSLLAGEGGYEQYF
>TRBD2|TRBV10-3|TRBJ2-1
CAITRLAGDDEQFF
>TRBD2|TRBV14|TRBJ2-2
CASGTSWDRELFF
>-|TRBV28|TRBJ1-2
CASSINYGYTF
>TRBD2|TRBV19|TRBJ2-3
CASSSAIRREVGTQYF
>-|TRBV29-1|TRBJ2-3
CSVERLLRGTDTQYF